The 3 T cell receptor beta chains below come from one sample, sequenced in a study of CD4 T cells in relation to SARS-CoV-2 and coronaviruses. Unexposed donor CD4+ T cells date from 2011-2018, before the COVID-19 pandemic. CD4+ T cells were isolated from the cells after 10 days of culture. The assay was immunoSEQ multiplex PCR, and TCRdb's table has in-frame clones only and misses some. The sample shows around 18,000 clones, approximately 75% of them seen only once. Antigens of these TCRs are unknown. The source material was CD4+ T cells from PBMCs, cultured in vitro. These receptors came from a human donor in good health.

The chain employs TRBV19 and TRBJ2-3; TRBD1 might be the D (5 bases). With 2 bases removed from V and 2 bases from J, the gap between germline ends came to 8 bases. CDR3 length: 14 amino acids. Germline V CDR1 and CDR2: LNHDA, SQIVND (reference sequence). The CDR3 DNA sequence: TGTGCCAGTAGTATACGACAGCCCACAGATACGCAGTATTTT. Translated, it gives CASSIRQPTDTQYF.

The J gene is TRBJ2-7, the V gene TRBV18; D gene uncertain. The CDR3 extends over 11 amino acids. CDR1 and CDR2 from the germline V gene are KGHSH and LQKENI. V lost 3 bases and J lost 7, with 7 bases in between. CDR3 in DNA: TGTGCCAGCTCACCTGGGGAAGAGCAGTACTTC. Residues: CASSPGEEQYF.

This clone was found once. This chain joins TRBV7-2 and TRBJ2-2, with TRBD1 as a possible D gene (6 bases). Germline V gives CDR1 SGHTA, CDR2 FQGNSA. The V end lost 1 base, the J end lost 4 bases, and 10 bases lay between the germline ends. The CDR3 is 15 amino acids. The CDR3 region is CASSLGRGPTGELFF. In DNA form, the CDR3 reads TGTGCCAGCAGCTTAGGCAGGGGCCCCACCGGGGAGCTGTTTTTT.